These T cell receptor beta chains were read from a single sample in a study of cytomegalovirus exposure and HLA in healthy donors. Produced via immunoSEQ multiplex PCR; TCRdb's table is partial and in-frame only. The sample includes 150,000 to 200,000 clones, 84% of them seen just once. The sequenced sample consisted of PBMCs. The origin of the receptors is a man in his fifties or sixties in good health and CMV-seropositive. Both conserved end residues are part of each CDR3. D genes are given only for firm matches. Only part of the rows carry a size: once, few, many, or a class if the clone is expanded.

V: TRBV5-8
J: TRBJ1-1
size: .
D: TRBD1
CDR3: CASRYGTGEAFF
DNA: TGTGCCAGCAGGTACGGGACAGGTGAAGCTTTCTTT

V: TRBV29-1
J: TRBJ2-2
size: .
D: TRBD1
CDR3: CSVRYTGQGNTGELFF
DNA: TGCAGCGTTCGTTACACGGGACAGGGCAACACCGGGGAGCTGTTTTTT

V: TRBV2
J: TRBJ2-7
size: .
D: TRBD1
CDR3: CASSNLSGGREQYF
DNA: TGTGCCAGCAGCAACCTTTCAGGGGGCCGCGAGCAGTACTTC

V: TRBV2
J: TRBJ2-1
size: .
D: .
CDR3: CASSKNRGGYNEQFF
DNA: TGTGCCAGCAGCAAAAATAGGGGGGGCTACAATGAGCAGTTCTTC

V: TRBV29-1
J: TRBJ2-5
size: .
D: .
CDR3: CSVEMWDISGTQYF
DNA: TGCAGCGTTGAAATGTGGGACATTAGTGGGACCCAGTACTTC

V: TRBV19
J: TRBJ2-3
size: .
D: TRBD1
CDR3: CASGTGTDTQYF
DNA: TGTGCCAGTGGGACAGGCACAGATACGCAGTATTTT

V: TRBV5-4
J: TRBJ2-5
size: .
D: .
CDR3: CASSKERGGETQYF
DNA: TGTGCCAGCAGCAAGGAAAGGGGGGGGGAGACCCAGTACTTC

V: TRBV6-5
J: TRBJ1-4
size: .
D: .
CDR3: CASTYRGGEKLFF
DNA: TGTGCCAGCACCTATAGGGGGGGCGAAAAACTGTTTTTT

V: TRBV27
J: TRBJ2-7
size: once
D: .
CDR3: CASSLDQGWNEQYF
DNA: TGTGCCAGCAGTTTAGACCAGGGGTGGAACGAGCAGTACTTC

V: TRBV11-3
J: TRBJ1-3
size: .
D: .
CDR3: CASSFTQGGTIYF
DNA: TGTGCCAGCAGCTTCACACAGGGCGGCACCATATATTTT

V: TRBV29-1
J: TRBJ2-1
size: .
D: TRBD2
CDR3: CSGGLLAGTTNEQFF
DNA: TGCAGCGGGGGGCTACTAGCGGGAACAACCAATGAGCAGTTCTTC

V: TRBV14
J: TRBJ1-4
size: .
D: TRBD1
CDR3: CASSRYRGFNEKLFF
DNA: TGTGCCAGCAGCCGGTACAGGGGTTTTAATGAAAAACTGTTTTTT

V: TRBV7-2
J: TRBJ1-5
size: .
D: TRBD1
CDR3: CASSKQGRGPQHF
DNA: TGTGCCAGCAGTAAACAGGGGCGCGGGCCCCAGCATTTT

V: TRBV5-1
J: TRBJ1-1
size: .
D: .
CDR3: CASSLASGYTEAFF
DNA: TGCGCCAGCAGCTTGGCCTCGGGGTACACTGAAGCTTTCTTT